This T cell receptor (beta chain) was obtained from a study of cytomegalovirus exposure and HLA in healthy donors. Findings and caveats of the study: TCR beta sequences reportedly predicted most subjects' HLA-A and HLA-B alleles accurately.

About this clone: Antigen unknown.

CDR1 is SGDLS, CDR2 YYNGEE, per germline. Trimming left V 0 bases short and J 6 bases short, with 15 bases between. The CDR3 runs 16 residues. PCR primers comprised 60 Vbeta and 13 Jbeta primers. Clones were sequenced by immunoSEQ multiplex PCR, and TCRdb holds only the in-frame ones, with some missing. The sample carries 55,000 to 90,000 clones, around 76% recorded once. The sequencing input was PBMCs. This sequence was found in a man aged 50-60 years in good health and CMV-seronegative. The V gene is TRBV9, the J gene TRBJ2-2; D is ambiguous. CDR3 nucleotides: TGTGCCAGCAGCGTAGCGGCTAGTATCTCCCCCGGGGAGCTGTTTTTT. Amino acid sequence: CASSVAASISPGELFF.